This T cell receptor (beta chain) was captured by sequencing in a study of Ad26.COV2.S vaccination and SARS-CoV-2 variants (dated by TCRdb to the early 2020s). A note on the overall study: TCRbeta repertoire sequencing served as the tool for gauging how specific and how broad the SARS-CoV-2-reactive T cell receptors were following Ad26.COV2.S vaccination. A total of roughly 32 samples were included in the TCR-sequenced set, comprising about 20 Ad26.COV2.S vaccine recipients, 5 placebo recipients and 8 SARS-CoV-2 convalescent individuals.

TCRbeta CDR3 regions were sequenced with the immunoSEQ Assay. After extraction, genomic DNA underwent amplification by bias-controlled multiplex PCR, followed by high-throughput sequencing. The study's own analysis went as follows. To quantify the absolute abundance of every unique TCRbeta CDR3 region, sequences were collapsed and filtered. T cell fraction was estimated by normalization of TCRbeta template counts to usable DNA, with usable DNA being measured through amplification of reference genes present in all nucleated cells. Repertoire TCRs were annotated as SARS-CoV-2-specific when V gene, CDR3 amino acid sequence and J gene were exactly matched to a known reactive TCR set. The reference SARS-CoV-2 TCR set came from MIRA and was filtered for enrichment in COVID-19-positive ImmuneCODE repertoires, removing public or cross-reactive TCRs. Using the MIRA antigens, annotated TCRs were further analysed by specific ORF or by position within an ORF. Breadth was defined as annotated unique rearrangements over total unique productive rearrangements; depth was the summed frequency of those rearrangements. Group comparisons of TCR breadth used two-sided Wilcoxon rank-sum tests. The source is immuneACCESS, and TCRdb retained only in-frame sequences with V and J called. Part of the clones is not carried over; for the studies checked, unresolved V genes explain less than half of this, and the remainder is unexplained. V and J calls and clone size are those listed in that table; D and trimming were worked out from the DNA. This sample gives 300,000 to 450,000 clones in total; around 90% of them show up just once. The ten most abundant clones make up 3% to 5% of the sample.

General study outcomes and caveats: After vaccination, substantial breadth of spike-specific CD8+ and CD4+ T cell responses was reported. The authors noted that the TCR breadth and depth analyses may have underestimated total T cell responses. Spike-specific TCR breadth was higher in Ad26.COV2.S recipients than in placebo recipients (P = 0.0014). Vaccine and placebo recipients had comparable non-spike TCR breadth, which fits with the vaccine containing only spike.

The germline V gene (reference sequence) sets CDR1 to SGHNT and CDR2 to YYREEE. After removal of 3 bases from V and 6 bases from J, the junction retains 3 bases not matched to a gene. The CDR3 covers 14 residues, taking in both the cysteine and the phenylalanine. The sequence is cut down to CDR3 DNA, 42 bases in frame from base 1. Per the publication, the time point label means: individuals recovered from natural SARS-CoV-2 infection. Worth noting for this clone: Its cognate antigen has yet to be identified. Qualities for individual bases were not recorded, and no much larger clone is one base off.

The rearranged chain carries TRBV5-4 and TRBJ2-1, and TRBD1 matches 10 of the central bases. Sequencing used peripheral blood, obtained after recovery from COVID-19. This sequence was found in a human donor who had recovered from COVID-19. Here the CDR3 is given as CASSSGTGANEQFF. The DNA sequence follows: TGTGCCAGCAGCTCCGGGACAGGGGCCAATGAGCAGTTCTTC.